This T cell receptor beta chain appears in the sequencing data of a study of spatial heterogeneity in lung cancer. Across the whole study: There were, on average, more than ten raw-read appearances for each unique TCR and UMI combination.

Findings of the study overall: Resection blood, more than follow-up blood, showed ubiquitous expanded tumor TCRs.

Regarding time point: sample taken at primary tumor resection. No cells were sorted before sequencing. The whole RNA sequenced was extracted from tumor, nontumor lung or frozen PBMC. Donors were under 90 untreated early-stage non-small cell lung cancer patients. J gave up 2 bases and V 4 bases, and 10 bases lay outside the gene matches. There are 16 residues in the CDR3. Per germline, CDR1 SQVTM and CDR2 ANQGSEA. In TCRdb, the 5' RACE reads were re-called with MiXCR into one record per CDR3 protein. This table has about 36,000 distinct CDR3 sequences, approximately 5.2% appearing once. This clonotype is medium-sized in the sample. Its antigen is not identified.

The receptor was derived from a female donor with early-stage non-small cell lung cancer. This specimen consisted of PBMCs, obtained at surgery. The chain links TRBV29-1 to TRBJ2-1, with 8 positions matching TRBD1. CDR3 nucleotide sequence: TGCAGCGTTGGGGGGCCCACAGGGGGGACCTACAATGAGCAGTTCTTC. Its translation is CSVGGPTGGTYNEQFF.